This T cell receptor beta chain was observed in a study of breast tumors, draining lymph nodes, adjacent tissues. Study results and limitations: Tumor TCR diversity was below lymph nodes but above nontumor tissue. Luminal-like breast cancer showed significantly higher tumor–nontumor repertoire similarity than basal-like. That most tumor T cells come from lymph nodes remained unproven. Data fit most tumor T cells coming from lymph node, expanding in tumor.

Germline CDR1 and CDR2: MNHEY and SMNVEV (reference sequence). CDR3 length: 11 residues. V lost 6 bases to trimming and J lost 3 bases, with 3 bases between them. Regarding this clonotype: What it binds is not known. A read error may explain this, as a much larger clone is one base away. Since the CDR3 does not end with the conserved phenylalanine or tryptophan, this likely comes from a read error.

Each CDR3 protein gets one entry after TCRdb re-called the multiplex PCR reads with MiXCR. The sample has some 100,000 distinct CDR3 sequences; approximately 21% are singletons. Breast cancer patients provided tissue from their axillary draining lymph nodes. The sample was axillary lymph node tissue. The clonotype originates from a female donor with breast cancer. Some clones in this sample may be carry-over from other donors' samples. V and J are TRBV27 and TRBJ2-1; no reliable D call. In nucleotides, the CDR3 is TGTGCCAGCAGCCACTACAATGAGCAGTTCCTC. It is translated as CASSHYNEQFL.